This note documents a single T cell receptor (beta chain) sequence. The data were obtained in a study of T cell responses to AZD1222 COVID-19 vaccine. CDR1 and CDR2 (germline): SEHNR, FQNEAQ (reference sequence). CDR3 size: 14 residues. V was cut by 4 bases and J by 6 bases, with 15 bases left in between. Using immunoSEQ multiplex PCR, the repertoire was profiled, and TCRdb retains in-frame clones only, with some absent. The table records more than 90,000 clones, around 83% of them present only once. The receptor comes from an adult who received the AZD1222 COVID-19 vaccine. V gene TRBV7-9 combines with J gene TRBJ1-2; tentatively, D is TRBD1 (6 bases). The material was peripheral blood, obtained 28 days after the second AZD1222 dose. The CDR3 here is CASSSTLRGNGYTF. As DNA, the CDR3 is TGTGCCAGCAGCTCCACCCTCAGGGGCAATGGCTACACCTTC.